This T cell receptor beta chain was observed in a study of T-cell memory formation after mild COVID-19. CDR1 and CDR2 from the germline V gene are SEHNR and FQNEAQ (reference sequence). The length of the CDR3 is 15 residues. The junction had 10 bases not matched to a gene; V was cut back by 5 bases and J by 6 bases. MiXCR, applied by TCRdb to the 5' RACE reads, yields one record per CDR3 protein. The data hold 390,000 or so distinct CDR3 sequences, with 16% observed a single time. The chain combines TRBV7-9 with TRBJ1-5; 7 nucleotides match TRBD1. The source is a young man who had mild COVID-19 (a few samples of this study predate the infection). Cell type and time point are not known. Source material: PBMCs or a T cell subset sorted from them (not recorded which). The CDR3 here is CASSPTGREGQPQHF. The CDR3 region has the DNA TGTGCCAGCAGCCCGACAGGGAGGGAAGGTCAGCCCCAGCATTTT.